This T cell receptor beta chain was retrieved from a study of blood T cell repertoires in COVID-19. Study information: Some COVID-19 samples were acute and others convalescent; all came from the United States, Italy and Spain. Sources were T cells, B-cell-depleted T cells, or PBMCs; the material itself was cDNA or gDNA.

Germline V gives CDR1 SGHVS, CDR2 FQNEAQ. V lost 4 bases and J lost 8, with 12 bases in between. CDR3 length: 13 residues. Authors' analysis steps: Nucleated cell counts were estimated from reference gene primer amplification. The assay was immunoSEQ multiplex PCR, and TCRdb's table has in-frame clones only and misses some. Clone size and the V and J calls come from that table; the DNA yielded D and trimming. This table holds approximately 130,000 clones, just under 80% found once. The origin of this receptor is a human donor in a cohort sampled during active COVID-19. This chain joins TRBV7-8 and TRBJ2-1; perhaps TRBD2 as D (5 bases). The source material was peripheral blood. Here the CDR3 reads CASSSNLGDEQFF. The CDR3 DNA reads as TGTGCCAGCAGCTCCAATCTGGGAGATGAGCAGTTCTTC.